This entry describes one T cell receptor beta chain. The clone's antigen remains unknown. Per-nucleotide qualities are absent, and no much larger clonotype sits a single base away. This record comes from a study of T cell changes during pregnancy in multiple sclerosis (dated by TCRdb to about 2019). Some background on the complete study: In women with multiple sclerosis, the researchers looked at how the T cell repertoire shifted as pregnancy progressed.

Including the terminal cysteine and phenylalanine, the CDR3 comprises 12 residues. Only the CDR3 portion is preserved as DNA: 36 bases, with reading frame beginning at the first base. Deletion took 5 bases off V and 1 base off J, with a span of 6 bases between the germline ends. The germline V gene (reference sequence) specifies LNHDA as CDR1 and SQIVND as CDR2. Library creation used the immunoSEQ multiplex PCR assay. TCRdb re-hosts the immuneACCESS table, in-frame sequences only. Its copies lack some clones; in the studies checked, an unresolved V gene accounts for under half of them, and the cause for the rest is not known. The sample table records more than 25,000 clones; around nine tenths of these occur just once. Of the sample, roughly 6.8% is held by the ten largest clones.

The specimen comprised CD8+ T cells from peripheral blood mononuclear cells, sampled after pregnancy. This chain joins TRBV19 to TRBJ2-7, with TRBD1 as a weak D call on 5 bases. This receptor was identified in a female donor with multiple sclerosis, enrolled in a pregnancy study. The CDR3 amino acid sequence is: CASSDSSYEQYF. In nucleotide form, the sequence is TGTGCCAGTAGTGACAGTTCCTACGAGCAGTACTTC. The full variable domain, with segments outside the CDR3 supplied by the reference TRBV19 and TRBJ2-7 proteins, appears as DGGITQSPKYLFRKEGQNVTLSCEQNLNHDAMYWYRQDPGQGLRLIYYSQIVNDFQKGDIAEGYSVSREKKESFPLTVTSAQKNPTAFYLCASSDSSYEQYFGPGTRLTVT.